This TCR beta chain is from a study of blood T cells in healthy people across ages. Study-wide results and limits: Diversity estimates from one million T cells were considered underestimates.

This clonotype was picked up one time. Its antigen is as yet unknown. The CDR3 has 14 amino acids. Through a sample-barcoded 5' primer and a J-beta primer mix, a second PCR was run for roughly 6 to 12 cycles. A single record per CDR3 protein comes from TCRdb applying MiXCR to the 5' RACE reads. The sample holds about 680,000 distinct CDR3 sequences, roughly 50% seen once. This TCR was recovered from a woman aged 55-69 years in good health. The rearrangement links TRBV21-1 to TRBJ2-5; the tabulated D call, TRBD1, remains unverified against the DNA. TRBV21-1 is flagged as a pseudogene. Sequenced sample: blood. CDR3 sequence reads: CASSLDRNSETQYF. The CDR3 DNA reads as TGTGCCAGCAGCCTAGACAGGAATTCGGAGACCCAGTACTTC.